The 32 T cell receptor beta chains below come from one sample, sequenced in a study of T cells in Graves' hyperthyroidism and ophthalmopathy (dated by TCRdb to about 2019). The library was obtained by multiplex PCR. The listed sequencing device is Illumina HiSeq 2000. TCR beta CDR3 regions were amplified from RNA transcripts. A first-round RT-PCR of the TCR CDR3 used the HTBI primer set with the Qiagen OneStep RT-PCR kit. The public reads were reanalyzed by TCRdb: fastp trimming at Q25, MiXCR alignment, in-frame beta chains only. Rows are combined by CDR3 protein, so each entry shows the most common genes and DNA. The sample includes 280,000 or so distinct CDR3 sequences, with 20% to 30% observed a single time. The ten biggest clones cover about a quarter of the sample. The sample was blood. All receptors come from a middle-aged man with Graves' hyperthyroidism that later progressed to Graves' ophthalmopathy.

This clonotype was seen only a few times. The chain is built from TRBV29-1 and TRBJ2-7, with a tentative D call TRBD2 (5 bases). CDR1 SQVTM and CDR2 ANQGSEA come from the germline V gene. This CDR3 has 12 residues. V dropped 2 bases and J dropped 3 bases, with 8 bases sitting between them. The CDR3: CSVELRDYEQYF. Written as DNA, the CDR3 is TGCAGCGTTGAATTGAGGGACTACGAGCAGTACTTC.

This clonotype was counted many times. V usage is TRBV2 and J usage is TRBJ1-5, with a weak D call TRBD1 (5 bases). The ends were cut back, 6 bases at V and 1 base at J, with 10 bases in the middle. There are 14 residues in the CDR3. Germline V gene lookup returns CDR1 SNHLY and CDR2 FYNNEI. The CDR3 region has the DNA TGTGCCAGCAGAAATGGACAAAGCAATCAGCCCCAGCATTTT. Translation gives CASRNGQSNQPQHF.

This clonotype has just one count. The V and J genes are TRBV5-1 and TRBJ1-1; 7 bases fit TRBD1. CDR3 length: 15 residues. Germline CDR1 reads SGHRS; CDR2 reads YFSETQ. Unmatched junction bases numbered 14, after V lost 5 bases and J lost 7 bases. For the CDR3, the DNA is TGCGCCAGCAGGCCGCAGGGGGTACCTGGGGATGAAGCTTTCTTT. Its translation is CASRPQGVPGDEAFF.

This clonotype was seen at least ten times. The rearrangement uses TRBV5-1 and TRBJ1-3; D is unclear. Germline V gene lookup returns CDR1 SGHRS and CDR2 YFSETQ. V was pared by 0 bases and J by 0 bases, with 13 bases between. The CDR3 consists of 17 residues. The CDR3, as DNA: TGCGCCAGCAGCTTGGATCGATATGGGAGCTCTGGAAACACCATATATTTT. Protein product: CASSLDRYGSSGNTIYF.

This clonotype has at least ten counts. The genes are TRBV15 and TRBJ1-5; D not certain. The V end lost 0 bases, the J end lost 1 base, and 7 bases lay between the germline ends. The CDR3 covers 15 residues. Germline V lookup: CDR1 LNHNV, CDR2 YYDKDF (reference sequence). In DNA form, the CDR3 reads TGTGCCACCAGCAGAGATCTATACAGCAATCAGCCCCAGCATTTT. Protein sequence: CATSRDLYSNQPQHF.

This clonotype was seen repeatedly, ten times or more. The chain combines TRBV11-2 with TRBJ2-2; the D call may be TRBD1 or TRBD2 (6 bases each). CDR3 length equals 15 residues. Germline CDR1 reads SGHAT; CDR2 reads FQNNGV. The germline V and J ends were trimmed by 1 base and 5 bases, with 11 bases remaining between them. This CDR3 is CASSLGQEGTGELFF. The CDR3, as DNA: TGTGCCAGCAGCTTAGGACAGGAGGGGACCGGGGAGCTGTTTTTT.

Ten or more counts support this clonotype. V gene TRBV20-1 combines with J gene TRBJ2-5; 7 bases agree with TRBD1. Germline V lookup: CDR1 DFQATT, CDR2 SNEGSKA (reference sequence). The CDR3 is made up of 16 amino acids. The trim removed 1 base at V and 6 bases at J, leaving 14 bases unmatched. The CDR3 DNA follows: TGCAGTGCTAGAGCCTCGGGACAGTCTTCCGGGAAGACCCAGTACTTC. Protein product: CSARASGQSSGKTQYF.

In its sample, this clonotype was seen many times. The genes are TRBV5-1 and TRBJ1-2; D remains unclear. Germline V gives CDR1 SGHRS, CDR2 YFSETQ. The CDR3 length is 12 residues. Between the trimmed V and J ends, which lost 2 bases and 8 bases, there was a span of 10 bases. The chain's CDR3 is CASSFMDSGYTF. CDR3 DNA: TGCGCCAGCAGCTTCATGGATTCGGGCTACACCTTC.

This clonotype showed up many times. The chain is built from TRBV2 and TRBJ2-2; D is tentatively TRBD1 or TRBD2 (6 bases each). The CDR3 totals 13 residues. Trimming removed 8 bases from V and 5 bases from J, with 12 bases in between. Germline V gene sequence: CDR1 SNHLY, CDR2 FYNNEI. This chain's CDR3 is CASGQGRTGELFF. For the CDR3, the DNA is TGTGCCAGCGGTCAGGGGAGGACCGGGGAGCTGTTTTTT.

This clonotype was detected a few times. The genes are TRBV29-1 and TRBJ2-7, with 14 bases fitting TRBD2. Germline CDR1 is SQVTM and CDR2 is ANQGSEA. Trimming cost V 2 bases and J 3 bases; bases outside gene matches: 3. CDR3 length: 15 amino acids. Here the CDR3 reads CSVETGTSGSYEQYF. CDR3 DNA sequence: TGCAGCGTTGAAACAGGGACTAGCGGGAGCTACGAGCAGTACTTC.

This clonotype was observed a few times. The chain employs TRBV28 and TRBJ2-7; D is possibly TRBD2 (6 bases). CDR1 and CDR2 (germline): MDHEN, SYDVKM. This CDR3 spans 15 amino acids. V was clipped by 2 bases and J by 2 bases, with 13 bases between them. CDR3 sequence: CASSLDIRLAYEQYF. As DNA, the CDR3 is TGTGCCAGCAGTTTAGATATCAGACTAGCCTACGAGCAGTACTTC.

This clonotype was counted ten times or more. This CDR3 reads CASRLGQIHTGELFF. CDR3 nucleotide sequence: TGTGCCAGCAGACTGGGCCAGATCCACACCGGGGAGCTGTTTTTT. The chain has TRBV28 and TRBJ2-2; no clear D. The V end lost 6 bases, the J end lost 3 bases, and 14 bases lay between the germline ends. The V gene's germline CDR1 is MDHEN and CDR2 SYDVKM. CDR3 length: 15 amino acids.

The gene calls are TRBV9 and TRBJ1-2, with a tentative D call TRBD1 (5 bases). Germline V gene lookup returns CDR1 SGDLS and CDR2 YYNGEE. V dropped 4 bases and J dropped 2 bases, with 15 bases sitting between them. CDR3 length: 15 amino acids. The CDR3 is CASSQYDSENYGYTF. In DNA form, the CDR3 reads TGTGCCAGCAGCCAATATGACAGTGAGAACTATGGCTACACCTTC. Full variable domain (remainder filled in from reference TRBV9 and TRBJ1-2): DSGVTQTPKHLITATGQRVTLRCSPRSGDLSVYWYQQSLDQGLQFLIQYYNGEERAKGNILERFSAQQFPDLHSELNLSSLELGDSALYFCASSQYDSENYGYTFGSGTRLTVV.

This clonotype was observed at least ten times. The chain uses TRBV9 and TRBJ2-5; 8 positions agree with TRBD1. The germline V gene encodes CDR1 SGDLS and CDR2 YYNGEE. V was pared by 4 bases and J by 4 bases, with 6 bases of the junction left unmatched. The CDR3 extends over 14 amino acids. CDR3 nucleotide sequence: TGTGCCAGCAGCAGCCGGACAGGGTCAGAGACCCAGTACTTC. Residues: CASSSRTGSETQYF.

This clonotype was recorded many times. The chain links TRBV6-5 to TRBJ1-1; unclear D gene. The CDR3 contains 14 residues. CDR1 and CDR2 from the germline V gene are MNHEY and SVGAGI. V was pared by 1 base and J by 5 bases, with 11 bases between. The chain's CDR3 is CASSYLGSGTEAFF. The CDR3 DNA reads as TGTGCCAGCAGTTACTTGGGGAGCGGTACTGAAGCTTTCTTT.

This clonotype showed up many times. The rearrangement uses TRBV28 and TRBJ2-7, with 8 positions matching TRBD2. The J segment lost 6 bases and the V segment lost 5 bases, leaving 15 bases of the junction unmatched. Germline lookup yields CDR1 MDHEN and CDR2 SYDVKM. The CDR3 runs 16 residues. CDR3 sequence reads: CASSPRLSGRYGEQYF. CDR3 in DNA: TGTGCCAGCAGTCCCCGTTTGAGCGGGAGATATGGCGAGCAGTACTTC.

The V and J genes are TRBV28 and TRBJ2-7, with D perhaps matching TRBD2 (7 bases). The V end was cut by 7 bases, the J end by 3 bases, with 25 bases between. The CDR3 is made up of 17 amino acids. Germline assignment: CDR1 MDHEN and CDR2 SYDVKM. Here the CDR3 reads CASTSRGADGGFYEQYF. CDR3 DNA sequence: TGTGCCAGCACCTCCAGGGGCGCAGACGGGGGGTTCTACGAGCAGTACTTC.

This clonotype was observed at least ten times. The CDR3 loop is CSGSRGVSTEAFF. CDR3 DNA sequence: TGCAGCGGATCCAGGGGAGTTAGCACTGAAGCTTTCTTT. The rearrangement uses TRBV29-1 and TRBJ1-1; tentative D call: TRBD1 (6 bases). The CDR3 consists of 13 residues. V was trimmed by 7 bases and J by 4 bases, leaving 16 bases between them. The germline gives CDR1 SQVTM, CDR2 ANQGSEA.

V gene TRBV28 combines with J gene TRBJ2-5; D might be TRBD2 (6 bases). This CDR3 contains 15 residues. Germline CDR1 MDHEN, CDR2 SYDVKM. V lost 10 bases to trimming and J lost 2 bases, with 20 bases between them. The CDR3 nucleotides read TGTGCCACGGGACTCCTCGGAGTTGGTCAAGAGACCCAGTACTTC. Translation gives CATGLLGVGQETQYF.

Many counts were recorded for this clonotype. The rearrangement links TRBV10-1 to TRBJ2-2, with TRBD1 matching over 7 bases. CDR1 WNHNN and CDR2 SYGVQD come from the germline V gene (reference sequence). The CDR3 totals 16 residues. The CDR3 region has the DNA TGCGCGAACGGGGCAGGGGGATTAGTGAACACCGGGGAGCTGTTTTTT. Translation: CANGAGGLVNTGELFF.

This clonotype was detected ten times or more. The chain carries TRBV4-2 and TRBJ1-5; no firm D call. Germline lookup yields CDR1 LGHNA and CDR2 YNFKEQ. The CDR3 has 14 residues. Trimming pared 2 bases from V and 4 bases from J, leaving 9 bases between. CDR3 sequence: CASSQQGENQPQHF. CDR3 DNA: TGTGCCAGCAGCCAACAAGGAGAGAATCAGCCCCAGCATTTT.

The V call is TRBV3-1, the J call TRBJ1-1; no clear D gene. This CDR3 is 15 amino acids long. Between the trimmed V and J ends, which lost 2 bases and 1 base, there was a span of 11 bases. Germline V gives CDR1 LGHDT, CDR2 YNNKEL (reference sequence). The CDR3: CASSQSPLKNTEAFF. For the CDR3, the DNA is TGTGCCAGCAGCCAATCACCACTTAAGAACACTGAAGCTTTCTTT.

This clonotype was seen repeatedly, ten times or more. This chain links TRBV28 with TRBJ2-7; 9 bases are shared with TRBD1. The trim removed 5 bases at V and 7 bases at J, leaving 15 bases unmatched. The CDR3 has 16 amino acids. Looked up from germline, CDR1 is MDHEN and CDR2 is SYDVKM. In DNA form, the CDR3 reads TGTGCCAGCAGTCACAACCCAAGGACAGGGGCGGGGGAGCAGTACTTC. It yields the protein CASSHNPRTGAGEQYF.

This clonotype was detected only once. The CDR3 nucleotides are TGTGCCAGCAGCTTAGCGGGGAGGCGAGAAGCTTTCTTT. This gives the protein CASSLAGRREAFF. V gene TRBV7-8 combines with J gene TRBJ1-1; D is uncertain. This CDR3 region has 13 residues. V was cut by 0 bases and J by 8 bases, with 10 bases left in between. The V gene's germline CDR1 is SGHVS and CDR2 FQNEAQ. Looking up the rest from reference TRBV7-8 and TRBJ1-1 gives the full variable domain: GAGVSQSPRYKVAKRGQDVALRCDPISGHVSLFWYQQALGQGPEFLTYFQNEAQLDKSGLPSDRFFAERPEGSVSTLKIQRTQQEDSAVYLCASSLAGRREAFFGQGTRLTVV.

This clonotype occurred many times. This chain links TRBV11-2 with TRBJ1-2; TRBD1 matches at 7 bases. The CDR3 totals 15 residues. Germline CDR1 and CDR2: SGHAT and FQNNGV. The J segment lost 4 bases and the V segment lost 5 bases, leaving 10 bases of the junction unmatched. The CDR3 bases are TGTGCCAGCAGCGCAGACAGGGTAGTGGGCTATGGCTACACCTTC. Residues: CASSADRVVGYGYTF.

This clonotype appeared many times. The chain links TRBV10-2 to TRBJ2-7; 11 positions match TRBD2. This CDR3 is 14 amino acids long. Unmatched junction bases numbered 10, after V lost 11 bases and J lost 4 bases. The germline V gene has CDR1 WSHSY and CDR2 SAAADI. As DNA, the CDR3 is TGCGCCTGTTCATTAGCGGGAGGGCATTACGAGCAGTACTTC. Its translation is CACSLAGGHYEQYF.

Many counts were recorded for this clonotype. This rearrangement joins TRBV12-3 or TRBV12-4 to TRBJ1-2, with TRBD1 matching over 9 bases. The CDR3 spans 15 residues. The V and J ends lost 3 bases and 4 bases, in that order; junction bases with no gene match: 6. The CDR3 reads CASSLPTGGIYGYTF. In DNA form, the CDR3 reads TGTGCCAGCAGTTTGCCGACAGGGGGTATCTATGGCTACACCTTC.

Many counts were recorded for this clonotype. V is TRBV7-2 and J is TRBJ2-5; perhaps TRBD2 as D (6 bases). The V gene lost 5 bases and the J gene lost 5 bases, with 15 bases spanning the gap. The CDR3 runs to 14 residues. Per germline, CDR1 SGHTA and CDR2 FQGNSA. The CDR3 region is CASSRAGSVETQYF. The CDR3 region has the DNA TGTGCCAGCAGCCGAGCGGGTTCAGTGGAGACCCAGTACTTC.

At least ten counts were recorded for this clonotype. The CDR3 region has the DNA TGCGCCAGCAGCGAGGACGGACACGAGCAGTACTTC. This translates into CASSEDGHEQYF. This chain connects TRBV5-1 to TRBJ2-7, with no clear D. This CDR3 has 12 amino acids. CDR1 and CDR2 (germline): SGHRS, YFSETQ. The V gene lost 4 bases and the J gene lost 5 bases, with 10 bases spanning the gap.

This clonotype was observed at least ten times. This rearrangement joins TRBV7-2 to TRBJ2-7, with TRBD2 identical over 8 bases. V dropped 5 bases and J dropped 2; count of bases not matched to a gene: 8. This CDR3 region has 15 residues. CDR1 SGHTA and CDR2 FQGNSA come from the germline V gene. The CDR3 DNA sequence: TGTGCCAGCAGCGCGTTGACTAGCGTCCCCTACGAGCAGTACTTC. Its protein product is CASSALTSVPYEQYF.

The V call is TRBV12-3 or TRBV12-4, the J call TRBJ2-5, with D perhaps matching TRBD2 (5 bases). The CDR3 runs 13 residues. V gave up 3 bases and J gave up 4 bases, with 9 bases separating them. The CDR3 loop is CASSFRGAETQYF. CDR3 coding DNA: TGTGCCAGCAGTTTTCGGGGAGCAGAGACCCAGTACTTC.

Ten or more counts support this clonotype. The rearrangement joins TRBV6-1 to TRBJ2-2; 14 nucleotides align to TRBD2. The CDR3 extends over 17 amino acids. Germline-derived CDR1 and CDR2 are MNHNS and SASEGT. Losses at the gene ends were 6 bases for V and 5 bases for J; bases not matched to a gene: 8. The CDR3 DNA is TGTGCCAGCAGGCGAGGGGGACTAGCGGGAGATACCGGGGAGCTGTTTTTT. Its protein product is CASRRGGLAGDTGELFF.